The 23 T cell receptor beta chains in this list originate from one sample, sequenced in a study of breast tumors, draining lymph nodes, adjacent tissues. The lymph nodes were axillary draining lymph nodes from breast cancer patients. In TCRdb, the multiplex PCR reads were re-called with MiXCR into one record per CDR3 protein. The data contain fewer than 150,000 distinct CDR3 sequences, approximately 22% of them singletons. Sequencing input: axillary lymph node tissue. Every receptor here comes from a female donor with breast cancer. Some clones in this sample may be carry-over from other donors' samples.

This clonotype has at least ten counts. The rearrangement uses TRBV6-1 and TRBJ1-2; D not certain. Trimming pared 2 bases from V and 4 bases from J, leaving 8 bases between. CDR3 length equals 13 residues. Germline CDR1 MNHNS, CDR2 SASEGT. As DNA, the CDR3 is TGTGCCAGCAGTGAATATCGTGGCTATGGCTACACCTTC. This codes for CASSEYRGYGYTF.

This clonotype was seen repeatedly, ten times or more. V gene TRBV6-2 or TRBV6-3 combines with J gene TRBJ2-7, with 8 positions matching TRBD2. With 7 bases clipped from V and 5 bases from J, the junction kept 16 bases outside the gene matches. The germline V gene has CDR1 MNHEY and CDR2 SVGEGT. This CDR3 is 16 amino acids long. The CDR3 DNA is TGTGCCAGCACCTCTCTCTGGGCGGGAGGTCACGACGAGCAGTACTTC. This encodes CASTSLWAGGHDEQYF.

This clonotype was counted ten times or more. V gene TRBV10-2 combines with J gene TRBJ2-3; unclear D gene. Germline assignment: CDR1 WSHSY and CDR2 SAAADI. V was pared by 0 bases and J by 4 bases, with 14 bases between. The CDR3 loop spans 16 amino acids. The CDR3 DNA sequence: TGCGCCAGCAGTGAGTCGAGAGTGGTAGGCCCAGATACGCAGTATTTT. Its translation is CASSESRVVGPDTQYF.

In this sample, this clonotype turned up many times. In DNA form, the CDR3 reads TGTGCCAGCAGCATCTACTTGCGCAGGGCTGGAAACACCATATATTTT. Its protein is CASSIYLRRAGNTIYF. The chain uses TRBV5-8 and TRBJ1-3, with a possible D match to TRBD1 (5 bases). CDR1 and CDR2 from the germline V gene are SGHTS and YDEGEE. This CDR3 is built from 16 residues. Between the trimmed V and J ends, which lost 4 bases and 2 bases, there was a span of 16 bases.

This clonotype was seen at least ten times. The CDR3 sequence: CASSPQPTGSGNTIYF. CDR3 nucleotide sequence: TGCGCCAGCAGCCCCCAACCCACAGGTTCTGGAAACACCATATATTTT. The chain combines TRBV5-1 with TRBJ1-3; a possible D gene is TRBD1 (5 bases). The CDR3 contains 16 residues. V gave up 4 bases and J gave up 1 base, with 15 bases separating them. CDR1 SGHRS and CDR2 YFSETQ come from the germline V gene.

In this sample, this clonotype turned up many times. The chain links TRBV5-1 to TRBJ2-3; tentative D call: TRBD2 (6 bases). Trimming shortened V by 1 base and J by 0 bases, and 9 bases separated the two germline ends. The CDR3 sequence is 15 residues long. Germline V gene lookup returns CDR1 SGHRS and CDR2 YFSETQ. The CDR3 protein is CASSLTGVSTDTQYF. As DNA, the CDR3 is TGCGCCAGCAGCTTGACGGGAGTTAGCACAGATACGCAGTATTTT.

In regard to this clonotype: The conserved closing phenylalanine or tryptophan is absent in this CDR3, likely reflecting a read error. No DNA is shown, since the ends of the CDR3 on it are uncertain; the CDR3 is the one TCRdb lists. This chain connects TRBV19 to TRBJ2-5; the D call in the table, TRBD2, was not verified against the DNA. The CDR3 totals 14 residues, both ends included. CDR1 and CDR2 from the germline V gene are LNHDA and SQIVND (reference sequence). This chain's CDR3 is CASSPSGLAGLLHS.

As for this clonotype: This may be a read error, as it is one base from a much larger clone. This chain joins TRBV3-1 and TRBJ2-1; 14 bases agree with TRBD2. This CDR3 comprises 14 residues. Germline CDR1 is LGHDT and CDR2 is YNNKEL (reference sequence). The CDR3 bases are TGTGCCAGCCGGGGACTAGCGGGAGTGAATGAGCAGTCCTTC. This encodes CASRGLAGVNEQSF.

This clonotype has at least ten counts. CDR3: CSAGQNYGYTF. The CDR3 bases are TGCAGTGCTGGACAGAACTATGGCTACACCTTC. The chain combines TRBV20-1 with TRBJ1-2; a possible D gene is TRBD1 (6 bases). This CDR3 is built from 11 residues. CDR1 DFQATT and CDR2 SNEGSKA come from the germline V gene (reference sequence). V lost 5 bases and J 2 bases, leaving 6 bases between the germline ends.

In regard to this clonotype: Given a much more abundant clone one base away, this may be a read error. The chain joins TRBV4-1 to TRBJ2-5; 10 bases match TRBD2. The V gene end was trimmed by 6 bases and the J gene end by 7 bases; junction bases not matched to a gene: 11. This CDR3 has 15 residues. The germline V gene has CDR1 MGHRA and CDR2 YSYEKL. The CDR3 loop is CASSPPAGGGGTQYF. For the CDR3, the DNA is TGCGCCAGCAGTCCCCCAGCGGGAGGGGGTGGGACCCAGTACTTC.

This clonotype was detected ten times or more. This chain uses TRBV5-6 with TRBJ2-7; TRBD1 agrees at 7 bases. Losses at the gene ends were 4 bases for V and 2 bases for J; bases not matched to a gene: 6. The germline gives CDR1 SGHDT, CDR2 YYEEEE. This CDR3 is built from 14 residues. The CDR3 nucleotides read TGTGCCAGCAGCGTGACAGGGACGACCTACGAGCAGTACTTC. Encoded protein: CASSVTGTTYEQYF.

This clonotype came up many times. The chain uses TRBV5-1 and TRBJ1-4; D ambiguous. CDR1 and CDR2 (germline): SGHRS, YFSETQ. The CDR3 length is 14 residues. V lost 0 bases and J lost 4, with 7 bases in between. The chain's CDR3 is CASSLGRYNEKLFF. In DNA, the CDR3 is TGCGCCAGCAGCTTGGGCAGATATAATGAAAAACTGTTTTTT.

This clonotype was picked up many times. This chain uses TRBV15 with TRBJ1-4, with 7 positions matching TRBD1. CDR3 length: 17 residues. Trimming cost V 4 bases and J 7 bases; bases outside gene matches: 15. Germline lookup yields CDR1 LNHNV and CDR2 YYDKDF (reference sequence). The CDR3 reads CATSTRQGLAPVEKLFF. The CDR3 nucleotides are TGTGCCACCAGCACAAGACAGGGACTGGCCCCCGTTGAAAAACTGTTTTTT.

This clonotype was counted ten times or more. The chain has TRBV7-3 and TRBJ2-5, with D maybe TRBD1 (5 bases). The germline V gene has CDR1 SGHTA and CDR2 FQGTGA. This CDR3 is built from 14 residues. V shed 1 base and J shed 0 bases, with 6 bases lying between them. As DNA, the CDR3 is TGTGCCAGCAGCTTAAGGGGCCACCAAGAGACCCAGTACTTC. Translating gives CASSLRGHQETQYF.

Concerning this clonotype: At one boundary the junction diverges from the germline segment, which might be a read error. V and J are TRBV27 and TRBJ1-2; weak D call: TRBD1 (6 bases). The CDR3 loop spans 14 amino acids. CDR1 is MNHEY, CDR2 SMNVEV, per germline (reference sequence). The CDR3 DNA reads TGTGCCAGCAGCGAAGGAGGTACAGGGTCTGGCTGCACCTTC. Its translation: CASSEGGTGSGCTF.

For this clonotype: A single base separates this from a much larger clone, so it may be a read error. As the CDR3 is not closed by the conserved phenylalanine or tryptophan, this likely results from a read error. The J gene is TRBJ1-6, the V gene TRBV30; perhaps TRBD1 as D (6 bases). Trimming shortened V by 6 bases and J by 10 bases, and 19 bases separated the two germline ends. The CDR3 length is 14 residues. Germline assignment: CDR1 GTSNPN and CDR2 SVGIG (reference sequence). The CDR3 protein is CACSPGEPLSPLHL. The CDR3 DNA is TGTGCCTGCAGTCCAGGGGAACCGCTGTCACCCCTCCACCTT.

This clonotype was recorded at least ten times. DNA for the CDR3: TGTGCCAGTAGTATAGATCCCGACGGGGGAAGGGCGCAGTATTTT. As protein: CASSIDPDGGRAQYF. The J gene is TRBJ2-3, the V gene TRBV19; a possible D gene is TRBD2 (6 bases). The length of the CDR3 is 15 residues. Trimming took 0 bases from V and 10 from J, leaving 17 bases between them. Germline CDR1 is LNHDA and CDR2 is SQIVND (reference sequence).

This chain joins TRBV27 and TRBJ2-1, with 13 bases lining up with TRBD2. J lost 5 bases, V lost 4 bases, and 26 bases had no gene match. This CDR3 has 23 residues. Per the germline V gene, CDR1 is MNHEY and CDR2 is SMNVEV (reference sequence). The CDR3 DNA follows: TGTGCCAGCAGTTCCTATAGGGAGGGGGCTGGGACTAGCGGGATCGCGGGTCACAATGAGCAGTTCTTC. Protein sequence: CASSSYREGAGTSGIAGHNEQFF.

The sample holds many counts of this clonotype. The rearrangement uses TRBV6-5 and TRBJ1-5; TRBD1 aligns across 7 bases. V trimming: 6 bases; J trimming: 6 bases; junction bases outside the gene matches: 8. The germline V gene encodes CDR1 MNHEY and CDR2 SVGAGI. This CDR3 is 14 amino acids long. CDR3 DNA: TGTGCCAGCAGGCGGGGACAGAGGGGTCAGCCCCAGCATTTT. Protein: CASRRGQRGQPQHF.

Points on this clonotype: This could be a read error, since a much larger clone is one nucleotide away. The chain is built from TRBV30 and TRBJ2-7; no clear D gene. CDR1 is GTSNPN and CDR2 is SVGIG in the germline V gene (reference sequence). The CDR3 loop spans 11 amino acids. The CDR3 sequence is CAWSVLYEQHF. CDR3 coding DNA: TGTGCCTGGAGTGTACTGTACGAGCAGCACTTC. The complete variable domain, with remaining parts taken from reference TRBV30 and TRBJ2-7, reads SQTIHQWPATLVQPVGSPLSLECTVEGTSNPNLYWYRQAAGRGLQLLFYSVGIGQISSEVPQNLSASRPQDRQFILSSKKLLLSDSGFYLCAWSVLYEQHFGPGTRLTVT.

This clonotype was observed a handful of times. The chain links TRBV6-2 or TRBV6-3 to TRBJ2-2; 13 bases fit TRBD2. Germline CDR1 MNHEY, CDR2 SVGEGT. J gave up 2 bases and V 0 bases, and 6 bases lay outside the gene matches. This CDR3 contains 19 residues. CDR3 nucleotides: TGTGCCAGCAGTTACTCGAAGGGACTAGCGGGATTAAACACCGGGGAGCTGTTTTTT. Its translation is CASSYSKGLAGLNTGELFF.

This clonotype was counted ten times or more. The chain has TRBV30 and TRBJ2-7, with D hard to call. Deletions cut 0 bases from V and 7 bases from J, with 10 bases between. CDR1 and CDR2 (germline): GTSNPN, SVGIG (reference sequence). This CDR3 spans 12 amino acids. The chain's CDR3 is CAWSVMAEEQYF. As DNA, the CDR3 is TGTGCCTGGAGTGTAATGGCAGAGGAGCAGTACTTC.

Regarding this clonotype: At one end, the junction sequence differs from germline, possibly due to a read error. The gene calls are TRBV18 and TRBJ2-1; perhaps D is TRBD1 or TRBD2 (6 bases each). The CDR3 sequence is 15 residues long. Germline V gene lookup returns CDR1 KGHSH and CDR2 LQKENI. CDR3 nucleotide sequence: TGTGCCAGCTCACCCCCGGGGGAATGGGACAATGAGCAGTCTTTC. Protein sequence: CASSPPGEWDNEQSF. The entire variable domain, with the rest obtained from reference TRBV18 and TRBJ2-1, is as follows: NAGVMQNPRHLVRRRGQEARLRCSPMKGHSHVYWYRQLPEEGLKFMVYLQKENIIDESGMPKERFSAEFPKEGPSILRIQQVVRGDSAAYFCASSPPGEWDNEQSFGPGTRLTVL.